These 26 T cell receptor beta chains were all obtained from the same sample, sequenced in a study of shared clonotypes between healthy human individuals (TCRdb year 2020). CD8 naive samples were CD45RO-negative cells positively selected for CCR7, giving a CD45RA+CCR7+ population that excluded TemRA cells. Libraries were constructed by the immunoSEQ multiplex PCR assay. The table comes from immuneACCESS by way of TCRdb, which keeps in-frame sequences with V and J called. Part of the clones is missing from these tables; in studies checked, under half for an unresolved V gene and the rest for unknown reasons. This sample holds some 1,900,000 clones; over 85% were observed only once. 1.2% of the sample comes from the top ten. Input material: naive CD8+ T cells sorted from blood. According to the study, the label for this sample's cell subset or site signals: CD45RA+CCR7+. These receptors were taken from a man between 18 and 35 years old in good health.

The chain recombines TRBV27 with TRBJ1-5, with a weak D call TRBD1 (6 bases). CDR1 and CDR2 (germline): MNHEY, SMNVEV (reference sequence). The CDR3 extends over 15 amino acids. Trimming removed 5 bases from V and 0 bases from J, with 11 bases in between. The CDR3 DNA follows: TGTGCCAGCAGTGGCGGACAGTTTAGCAATCAGCCCCAGCATTTT. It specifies CASSGGQFSNQPQHF.

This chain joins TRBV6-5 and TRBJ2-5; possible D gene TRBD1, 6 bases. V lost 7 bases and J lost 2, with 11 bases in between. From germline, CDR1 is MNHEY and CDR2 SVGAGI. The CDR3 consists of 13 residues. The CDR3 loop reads CASIDRKQETQYF. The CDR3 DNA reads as TGTGCCAGCATCGACAGGAAGCAAGAGACCCAGTACTTC.

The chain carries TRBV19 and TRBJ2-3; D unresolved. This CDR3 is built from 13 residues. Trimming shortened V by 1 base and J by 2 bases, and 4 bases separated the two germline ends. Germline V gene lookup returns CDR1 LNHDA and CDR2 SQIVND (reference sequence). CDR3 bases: TGTGCCAGTAGTATAGGTCCCACAGATACGCAGTATTTT. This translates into CASSIGPTDTQYF.

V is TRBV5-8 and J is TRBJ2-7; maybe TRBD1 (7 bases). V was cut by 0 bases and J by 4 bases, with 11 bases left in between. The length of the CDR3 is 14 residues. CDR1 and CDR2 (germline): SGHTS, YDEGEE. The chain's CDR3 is CASSLGQGGYEQYF. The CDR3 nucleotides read TGTGCCAGCAGCTTGGGGCAGGGGGGTTACGAGCAGTACTTC.

DNA for the CDR3: TGTGCCAGCAGTGGAAGGTACACTGAAGCTTTCTTT. As protein: CASSGRYTEAFF. J is TRBJ1-1 and V is TRBV6-1; D call uncertain. CDR1 MNHNS and CDR2 SASEGT come from the germline V gene. V lost 4 bases to trimming and J lost 3 bases, with 6 bases between them. This CDR3 is built from 12 residues.

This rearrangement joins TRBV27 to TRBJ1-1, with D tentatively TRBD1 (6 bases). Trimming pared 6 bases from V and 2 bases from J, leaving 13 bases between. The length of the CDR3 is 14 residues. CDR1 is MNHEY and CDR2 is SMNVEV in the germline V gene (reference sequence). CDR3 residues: CASSPQGINTEAFF. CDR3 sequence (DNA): TGTGCCAGCAGCCCGCAGGGGATAAACACTGAAGCTTTCTTT.

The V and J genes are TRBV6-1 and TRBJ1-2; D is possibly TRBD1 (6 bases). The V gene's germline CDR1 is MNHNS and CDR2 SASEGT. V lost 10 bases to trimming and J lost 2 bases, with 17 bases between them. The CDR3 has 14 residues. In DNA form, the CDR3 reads TGTGCCACATATCAACCTGGACAGAACTATGGCTACACCTTC. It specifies CATYQPGQNYGYTF.

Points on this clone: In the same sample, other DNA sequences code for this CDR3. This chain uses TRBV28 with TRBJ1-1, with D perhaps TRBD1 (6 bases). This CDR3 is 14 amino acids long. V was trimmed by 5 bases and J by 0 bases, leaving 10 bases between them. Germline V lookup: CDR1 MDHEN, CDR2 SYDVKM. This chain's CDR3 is CASSRQGMNTEAFF. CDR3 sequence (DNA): TGTGCCAGCAGTAGGCAGGGGATGAACACTGAAGCTTTCTTT.

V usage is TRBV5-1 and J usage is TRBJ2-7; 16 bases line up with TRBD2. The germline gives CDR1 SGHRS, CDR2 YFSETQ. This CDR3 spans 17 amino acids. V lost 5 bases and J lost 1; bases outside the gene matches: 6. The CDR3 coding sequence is TGCGCCAGCAGTACCGGGACTAGCGGGAGGGCGTCCTACGAGCAGTACTTC. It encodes CASSTGTSGRASYEQYF.

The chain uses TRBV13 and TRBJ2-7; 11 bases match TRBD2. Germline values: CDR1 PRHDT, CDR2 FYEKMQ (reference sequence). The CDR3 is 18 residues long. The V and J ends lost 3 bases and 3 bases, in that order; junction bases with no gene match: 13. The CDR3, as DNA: TGTGCCAGCAGCTTTACGTCTAGCGGGAGGTCCCTTGACTACGAGCAGTACTTC. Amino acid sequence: CASSFTSSGRSLDYEQYF. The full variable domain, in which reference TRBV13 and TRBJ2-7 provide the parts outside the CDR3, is AAGVIQSPRHLIKEKRETATLKCYPIPRHDTVYWYQQGPGQDPQFLISFYEKMQSDKGSIPDRFSAQQFSDYHSELNMSSLELGDSALYFCASSFTSSGRSLDYEQYFGPGTRLTVT.

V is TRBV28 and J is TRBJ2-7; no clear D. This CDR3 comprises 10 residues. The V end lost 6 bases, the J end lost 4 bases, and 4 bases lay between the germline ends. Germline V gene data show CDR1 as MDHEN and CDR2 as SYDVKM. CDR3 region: CASSHYEQYF. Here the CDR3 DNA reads TGTGCCAGCAGCCATTACGAGCAGTACTTC.

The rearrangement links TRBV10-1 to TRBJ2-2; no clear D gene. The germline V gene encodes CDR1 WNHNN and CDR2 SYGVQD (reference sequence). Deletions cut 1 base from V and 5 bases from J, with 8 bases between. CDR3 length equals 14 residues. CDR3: CASSEFGETGELFF. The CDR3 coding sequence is TGCGCCAGCAGTGAGTTTGGCGAAACCGGGGAGCTGTTTTTT.

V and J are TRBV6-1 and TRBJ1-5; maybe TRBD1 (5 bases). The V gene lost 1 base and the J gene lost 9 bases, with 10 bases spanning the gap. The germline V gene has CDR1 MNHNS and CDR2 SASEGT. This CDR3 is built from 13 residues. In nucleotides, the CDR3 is TGTGCCAGCAGTGAAGGTGAGGGGTGGCCCCAGCATTTT. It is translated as CASSEGEGWPQHF.

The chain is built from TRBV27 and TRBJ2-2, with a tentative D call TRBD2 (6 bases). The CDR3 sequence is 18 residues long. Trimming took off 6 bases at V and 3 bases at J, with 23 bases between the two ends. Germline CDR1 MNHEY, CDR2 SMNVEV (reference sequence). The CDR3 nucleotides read TGTGCCAGCAGCGCCGTTAGGGTGGCGGGGCCCGACACCGGGGAGCTGTTTTTT. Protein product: CASSAVRVAGPDTGELFF.

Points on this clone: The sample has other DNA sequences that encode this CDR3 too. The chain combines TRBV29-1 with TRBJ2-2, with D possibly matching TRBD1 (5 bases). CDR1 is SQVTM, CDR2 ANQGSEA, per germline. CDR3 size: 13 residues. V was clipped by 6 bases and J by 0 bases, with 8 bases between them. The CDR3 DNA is TGCAGCGTCGGACAAGCGAACACCGGGGAGCTGTTTTTT. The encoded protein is CSVGQANTGELFF.

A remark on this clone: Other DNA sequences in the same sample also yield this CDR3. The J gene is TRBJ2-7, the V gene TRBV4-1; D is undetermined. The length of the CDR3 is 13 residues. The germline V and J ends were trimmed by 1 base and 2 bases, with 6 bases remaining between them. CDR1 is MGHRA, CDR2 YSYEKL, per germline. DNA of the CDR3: TGCGCCAGCAGCCAAGCAAGTGCCTACGAGCAGTACTTC. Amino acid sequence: CASSQASAYEQYF.

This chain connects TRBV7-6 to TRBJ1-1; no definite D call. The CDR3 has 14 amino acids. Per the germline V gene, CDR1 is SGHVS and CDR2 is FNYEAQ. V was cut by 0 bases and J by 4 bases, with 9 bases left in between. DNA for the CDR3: TGTGCCAGCAGCTTAGCGATCGCCAGCACTGAAGCTTTCTTT. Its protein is CASSLAIASTEAFF. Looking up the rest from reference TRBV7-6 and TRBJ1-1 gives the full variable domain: GAGVSQSPRYKVTKRGQDVALRCDPISGHVSLYWYRQALGQGPEFLTYFNYEAQQDKSGLPNDRFSAERPEGSISTLTIQRTEQRDSAMYRCASSLAIASTEAFFGQGTRLTVV.

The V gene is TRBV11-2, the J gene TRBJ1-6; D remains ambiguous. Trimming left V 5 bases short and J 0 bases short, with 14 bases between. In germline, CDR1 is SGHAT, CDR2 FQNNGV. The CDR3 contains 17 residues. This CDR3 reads CASSPIVGSSYNSPLHF. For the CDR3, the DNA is TGTGCCAGCAGCCCCATAGTAGGGAGCTCCTATAATTCACCCCTCCACTTT.

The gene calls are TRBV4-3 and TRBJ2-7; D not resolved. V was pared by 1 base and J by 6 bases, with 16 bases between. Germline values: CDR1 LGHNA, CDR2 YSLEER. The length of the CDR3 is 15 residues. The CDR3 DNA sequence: TGCGCCAGCAGCCAAGGGGCCCTGCAAGCCGGCGAGCAGTACTTC. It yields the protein CASSQGALQAGEQYF.

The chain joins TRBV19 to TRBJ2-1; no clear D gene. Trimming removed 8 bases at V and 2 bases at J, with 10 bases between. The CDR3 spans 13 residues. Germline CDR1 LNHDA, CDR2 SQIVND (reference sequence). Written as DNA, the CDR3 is TGTGCCAGTGGGCTCGGTCCCTACAATGAGCAGTTCTTC. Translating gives CASGLGPYNEQFF.

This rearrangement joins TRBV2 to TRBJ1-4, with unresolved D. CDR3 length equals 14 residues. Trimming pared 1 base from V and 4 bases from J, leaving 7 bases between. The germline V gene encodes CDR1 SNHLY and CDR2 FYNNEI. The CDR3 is CASSEDSYNEKLFF. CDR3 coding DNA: TGTGCCAGCAGTGAAGACAGTTATAATGAAAAACTGTTTTTT.

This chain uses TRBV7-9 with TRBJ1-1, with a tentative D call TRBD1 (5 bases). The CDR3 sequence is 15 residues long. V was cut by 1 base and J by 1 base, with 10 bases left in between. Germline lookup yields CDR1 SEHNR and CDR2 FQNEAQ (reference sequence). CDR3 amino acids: CASSLDRTANTEAFF. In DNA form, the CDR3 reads TGTGCCAGCAGCTTAGACAGGACCGCGAACACTGAAGCTTTCTTT. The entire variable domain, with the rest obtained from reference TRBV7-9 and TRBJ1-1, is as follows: DTGVSQNPRHKITKRGQNVTFRCDPISEHNRLYWYRQTLGQGPEFLTYFQNEAQLEKSRLLSDRFSAERPKGSFSTLEIQRTEQGDSAMYLCASSLDRTANTEAFFGQGTRLTVV.

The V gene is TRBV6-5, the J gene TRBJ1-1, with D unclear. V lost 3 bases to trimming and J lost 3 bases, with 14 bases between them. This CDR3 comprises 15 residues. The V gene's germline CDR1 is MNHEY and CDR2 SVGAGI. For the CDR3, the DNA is TGTGCCAGCAGTTATAGTGGGGTTATCGACACTGAAGCTTTCTTT. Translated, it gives CASSYSGVIDTEAFF.

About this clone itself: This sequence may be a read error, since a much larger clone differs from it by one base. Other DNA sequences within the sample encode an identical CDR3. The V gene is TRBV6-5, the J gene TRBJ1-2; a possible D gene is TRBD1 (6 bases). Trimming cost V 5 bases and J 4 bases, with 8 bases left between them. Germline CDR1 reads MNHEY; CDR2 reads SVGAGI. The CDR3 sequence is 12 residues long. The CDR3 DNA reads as TGTGCCAGCAGTCCGGACAGCTATGGCTACACCTTC. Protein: CASSPDSYGYTF.

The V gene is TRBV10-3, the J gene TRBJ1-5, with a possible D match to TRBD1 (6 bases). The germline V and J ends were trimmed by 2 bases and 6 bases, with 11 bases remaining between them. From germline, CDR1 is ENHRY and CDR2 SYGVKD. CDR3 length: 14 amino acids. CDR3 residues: CAISERGEGQPQHF. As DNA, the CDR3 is TGTGCCATCAGTGAGAGGGGGGAGGGTCAGCCCCAGCATTTT.

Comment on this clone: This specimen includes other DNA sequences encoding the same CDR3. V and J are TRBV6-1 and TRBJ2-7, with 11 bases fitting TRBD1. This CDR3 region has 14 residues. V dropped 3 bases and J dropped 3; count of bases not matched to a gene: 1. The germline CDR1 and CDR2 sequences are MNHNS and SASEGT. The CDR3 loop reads CASSEGTGGYEQYF. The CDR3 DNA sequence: TGTGCCAGCAGTGAGGGGACAGGGGGCTACGAGCAGTACTTC.